The next 10 T cell receptor beta chains were all read from a single sample in a study of blood T cell repertoires in COVID-19. Using immunoSEQ multiplex PCR, the repertoire was profiled, and TCRdb retains in-frame clones only, with some absent. In the table there are 100,000 to 150,000 clones, 75% to 85% of which are singletons. Material for sequencing was peripheral blood. Receptor source: a woman aged 50 to 60 with acute or convalescent COVID-19.

This chain joins TRBV7-9 and TRBJ1-4; TRBD1 is a possible D gene (5 bases). CDR1 is SEHNR, CDR2 FQNEAQ, per germline (reference sequence). V lost 6 bases to trimming and J lost 7 bases, with 15 bases between them. This CDR3 has 14 residues. This CDR3 reads CASSRTGVFEKLFF. In DNA, the CDR3 is TGTGCCAGCAGTCGTACGGGGGTATTTGAAAAACTGTTTTTT.

The chain combines TRBV6-5 with TRBJ2-3; 7 bases are a match to TRBD2. Per germline, CDR1 MNHEY and CDR2 SVGAGI. This CDR3 is 14 amino acids long. The trim removed 7 bases at V and 5 bases at J, leaving 9 bases unmatched. CDR3 sequence (DNA): TGTGCCAGCAAGGTGGGAGGGCCTGGAGATACGCAGTATTTT. Translated, it gives CASKVGGPGDTQYF.

The V and J genes are TRBV20-1 and TRBJ2-1; 9 nucleotides match TRBD2. The germline V gene has CDR1 DFQATT and CDR2 SNEGSKA (reference sequence). The CDR3 is 11 amino acids. CDR3 in DNA: TGCGCTGCTAGCGGGATCCTCAAGCAGTTCTTC. This translates into CAASGILKQFF.

This clone was detected a few times. This chain joins TRBV29-1 and TRBJ1-1; unclear D gene. CDR1 SQVTM and CDR2 ANQGSEA come from the germline V gene. The CDR3 has 11 residues. Trimming shortened V by 7 bases and J by 7 bases, and 13 bases separated the two germline ends. Written as DNA, the CDR3 is TGCAGCGCTACAAGTACAGATGAAGCTTTCTTT. This codes for CSATSTDEAFF.

V and J are TRBV27 and TRBJ1-3; no clear D. CDR1 MNHEY and CDR2 SMNVEV come from the germline V gene (reference sequence). V gave up 6 bases and J gave up 0 bases, with 6 bases separating them. The CDR3 covers 13 residues. Here the CDR3 reads CASSPNSGNTIYF. Here the CDR3 DNA reads TGTGCCAGCAGCCCTAACTCTGGAAACACCATATATTTT.

There are many counts of this clone. CDR3 residues: CSASTHRGGTEAFF. In DNA, the CDR3 is TGCAGTGCTAGTACCCACAGGGGAGGCACTGAAGCTTTCTTT. V and J are TRBV20-1 and TRBJ1-1; 7 bases agree with TRBD1. Germline lookup yields CDR1 DFQATT and CDR2 SNEGSKA (reference sequence). The CDR3 consists of 14 residues. J gave up 4 bases and V 3 bases, and 8 bases lay outside the gene matches.

In DNA, the CDR3 is TGTGCCAGCAGCTTAGGAAGGGGGCGAGGCTACACCTTC. It specifies CASSLGRGRGYTF. This chain joins TRBV11-2 and TRBJ1-2; TRBD1 aligns across 7 bases. Per the germline V gene, CDR1 is SGHAT and CDR2 is FQNNGV. V shed 1 base and J 8 bases; nucleotides not matched to a gene: 4. This CDR3 comprises 13 residues.

This clone was seen a few times. The V call is TRBV7-9, the J call TRBJ2-3; TRBD2 matches at 10 bases. CDR1 is SEHNR and CDR2 is FQNEAQ in the germline V gene (reference sequence). The CDR3 is 15 amino acids. Trimming cost V 8 bases and J 0 bases; bases outside gene matches: 5. CDR3 sequence: CASLGTSVSTDTQYF. In DNA, the CDR3 is TGTGCCAGCTTAGGGACTAGCGTAAGCACAGATACGCAGTATTTT.

This clone was seen only a few times. The chain combines TRBV3-1 (or the pseudogene TRBV3-2) with TRBJ2-1; D remains ambiguous. There are 13 residues in the CDR3. The germline CDR1 and CDR2 sequences are LGHDT and YNNKEL (reference sequence). V gave up 3 bases and J gave up 2 bases, with 5 bases separating them. This CDR3 is CASSQGAYNEQFF. The CDR3 DNA sequence: TGTGCCAGCAGCCAGGGCGCCTACAATGAGCAGTTCTTC.

The V and J genes are TRBV7-9 and TRBJ2-2; 7 nucleotides agree with TRBD2. From germline, CDR1 is SEHNR and CDR2 FQNEAQ (reference sequence). This CDR3 region has 15 residues. The V gene end was trimmed by 6 bases and the J gene end by 4 bases; junction bases not matched to a gene: 8. The CDR3 nucleotides are TGTGCCAGCAGTCGCGGGGGAAAGGGCACCGGGGAGCTGTTTTTT. Encoded protein: CASSRGGKGTGELFF.